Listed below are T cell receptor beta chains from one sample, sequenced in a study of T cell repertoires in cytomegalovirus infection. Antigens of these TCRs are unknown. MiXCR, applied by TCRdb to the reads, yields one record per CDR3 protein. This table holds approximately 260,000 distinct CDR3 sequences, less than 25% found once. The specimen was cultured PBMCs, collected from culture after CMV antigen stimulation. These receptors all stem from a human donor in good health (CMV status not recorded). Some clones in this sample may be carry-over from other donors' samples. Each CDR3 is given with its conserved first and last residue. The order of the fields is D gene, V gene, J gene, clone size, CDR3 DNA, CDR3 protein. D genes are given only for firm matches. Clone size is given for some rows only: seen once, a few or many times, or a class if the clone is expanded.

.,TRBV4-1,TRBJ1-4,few,TGCGCCAGCAGCCAAGCGGGACGGAGGGATAATGAAAAACTGTTTTTT,CASSQAGRRDNEKLFF
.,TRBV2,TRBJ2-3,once,TGTGCCAGCAGAGGCGACCTAGATACGCAGTATTTT,CASRGDLDTQYF
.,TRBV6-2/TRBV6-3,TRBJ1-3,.,TGTGCCACAAGCCCCTTGGGACACAACGGAAACACCATATATTTT,CATSPLGHNGNTIYF
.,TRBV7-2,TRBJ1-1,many,TGTGCCAGCAGCTCCCGGGAGGGAGGCACTGAAGCTTTCTTT,CASSSREGGTEAFF
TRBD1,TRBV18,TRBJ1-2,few,TGTGCCAGCTCACCCGGGACAGTCCACACCTTC,CASSPGTVHTF
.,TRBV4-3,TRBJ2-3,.,TGCGCCAGCAGCCACGGCCAGGCTAGAGATACGCAGTATTTT,CASSHGQARDTQYF
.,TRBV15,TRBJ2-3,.,TGTGCCACCAGCAGAGAGCTAGCCGATAGAGATACGCAGTATTTT,CATSRELADRDTQYF
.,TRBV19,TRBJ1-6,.,TGTGCCAGTAGTATTTTAAGAGGGGAAAATTCACCCCTCCACTTT,CASSILRGENSPLHF
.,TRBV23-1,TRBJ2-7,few,TGCGCCAGCAGTCAATTTGTCGCGTACTTC,CASSQFVAYF
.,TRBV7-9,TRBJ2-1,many,TGTGCCAGCAGCTTAACTCGGGGGCAGTTCTTC,CASSLTRGQFF
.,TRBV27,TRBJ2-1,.,TGTGCCAGCAGTTTATCGGGAATGGAGCAGTTCTTC,CASSLSGMEQFF
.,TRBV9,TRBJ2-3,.,TGTGCCAGCAGCCCCCGTATTACGAGCACAGATACGCAGTATTTT,CASSPRITSTDTQYF
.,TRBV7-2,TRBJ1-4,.,TGTGCCAGCAGCTTCCCTCCAGACGAAAAACTGTTTTTT,CASSFPPDEKLFF
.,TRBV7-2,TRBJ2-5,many,TGTGCCAGCAGCTTACAGGGGCAGGGGGAGACCCAGTACTTC,CASSLQGQGETQYF